The rows below give T cell receptor beta chains drawn from one sample of a study of cytomegalovirus exposure and HLA in healthy donors. The assay was immunoSEQ multiplex PCR, and TCRdb's table has in-frame clones only and misses some. The sample is made up of 100,000 to 150,000 clones, and the top ten hold over 1.5% of it. Sequenced material: PBMCs. These receptors all stem from a man between 18 and 35 years old in good health and CMV-seronegative. The CDR3 runs from the conserved cysteine through the conserved F or W. A D gene is named only where the DNA matches it firmly.

V: TRBV7-3; D: NA; J: TRBJ2-3; CDR3: CASSLPTDTQYF; DNA: TGTGCCAGCAGCTTACCGACAGATACGCAGTATTTT
V: TRBV28; D: NA; J: TRBJ2-7; CDR3: CASSPPRLDEQYF; DNA: TGTGCCAGCAGTCCCCCCCGGCTAGACGAGCAGTACTTC
V: TRBV10-3; D: TRBD2; J: TRBJ2-7; CDR3: CAISDRQRGEQYF; DNA: TGTGCCATCAGTGATAGACAGCGGGGCGAGCAGTACTTC
V: TRBV6-5; D: NA; J: TRBJ2-5; CDR3: CASSRRRGETQYF; DNA: TGTGCCAGCAGTCGCCGACGAGGAGAGACCCAGTACTTC
V: TRBV2; D: TRBD1; J: TRBJ2-5; CDR3: CASSPGQTHPALFQETQYF; DNA: TGTGCCAGCAGTCCGGGACAGACCCATCCTGCTTTGTTTCAAGAGACCCAGTACTTC
V: TRBV4-3; D: NA; J: TRBJ2-7; CDR3: CASSQGARSYEQYF; DNA: TGCGCCAGCAGCCAAGGGGCCAGATCCTACGAGCAGTACTTC
V: TRBV9; D: TRBD1; J: TRBJ2-3; CDR3: CASSSGGQGGDTQYF; DNA: TGTGCCAGCAGCTCGGGGGGACAGGGGGGAGATACGCAGTATTTT
V: TRBV9; D: NA; J: TRBJ1-2; CDR3: CASSVEDFNYGYTF; DNA: TGTGCCAGCAGCGTAGAGGACTTCAACTATGGCTACACCTTC
V: TRBV5-1; D: TRBD1; J: TRBJ1-1; CDR3: CASSSGTGGSNTEAFF; DNA: TGCGCCAGCAGCTCCGGGACAGGGGGCTCGAACACTGAAGCTTTCTTT
V: TRBV19; D: TRBD1; J: TRBJ2-5; CDR3: CASSWGQGTQETQYF; DNA: TGTGCCAGTAGTTGGGGACAGGGTACGCAAGAGACCCAGTACTTC
V: TRBV23-1; D: TRBD1; J: TRBJ1-5; CDR3: CASSQSTLGTGGVRDDQPQHF; DNA: TGCGCCAGCAGTCAATCAACTCTCGGGACAGGGGGCGTAAGAGATGATCAGCCCCAGCATTTT
V: TRBV7-8; D: NA; J: TRBJ2-6; CDR3: CASSTVPGPGRRANVLTF; DNA: TGTGCCAGCAGCACCGTACCGGGTCCTGGTCGGAGGGCCAACGTCCTGACTTTC
V: TRBV9; D: NA; J: TRBJ2-1; CDR3: CASSVAVSASGNEQFF; DNA: TGTGCCAGCAGCGTAGCAGTATCGGCTAGTGGAAATGAGCAGTTCTTC
V: TRBV19; D: NA; J: TRBJ1-5; CDR3: CASSSRVVSNQPQHF; DNA: TGTGCCAGTAGTAGTAGAGTCGTTAGCAATCAGCCCCAGCATTTT
V: TRBV27; D: TRBD1; J: TRBJ1-5; CDR3: CASSFVGQYNQPQHF; DNA: TGTGCCAGCAGTTTCGTGGGACAGTACAATCAGCCCCAGCATTTT
V: TRBV5-1; D: NA; J: TRBJ2-2; CDR3: CASSLATGGAGELFF; DNA: TGCGCCAGCAGCTTGGCCACCGGCGGGGCCGGGGAGCTGTTTTTT
V: TRBV5-4; D: TRBD1; J: TRBJ2-1; CDR3: CASINTGVSYNEQFF; DNA: TGTGCCAGCATTAATACAGGGGTCTCCTACAATGAGCAGTTCTTC
V: TRBV29-1; D: NA; J: TRBJ2-3; CDR3: CSVAQSKGGHADTQYF; DNA: TGCAGCGTTGCTCAGTCTAAGGGGGGGCACGCAGATACGCAGTATTTT
V: TRBV19; D: TRBD2; J: TRBJ2-3; CDR3: CASSISSGGDTQYF; DNA: TGTGCCAGTAGTATAAGTAGCGGGGGTGATACGCAGTATTTT
V: TRBV5-8; D: TRBD2; J: TRBJ2-1; CDR3: CASSFERTSGSEQFF; DNA: TGTGCCAGCAGTTTCGAGAGGACTAGCGGGAGCGAGCAGTTCTTC
V: TRBV10-3; D: TRBD1; J: TRBJ1-6; CDR3: CAISDLGQGASLASPLHF; DNA: TGTGCCATCAGTGACCTGGGACAGGGGGCGAGTTTGGCCTCACCCCTCCACTTT
V: TRBV14; D: NA; J: TRBJ1-6; CDR3: CASSQEGRGYSPLHF; DNA: TGTGCCAGCAGCCAAGAAGGCAGGGGTTATTCACCCCTCCACTTT
V: TRBV27; D: TRBD1; J: TRBJ2-7; CDR3: CASSFRQGAFYEQYF; DNA: TGTGCCAGCAGCTTTCGACAGGGGGCATTCTACGAGCAGTACTTC
V: TRBV2; D: NA; J: TRBJ2-5; CDR3: CASNIPPGWETQYF; DNA: TGTGCCAGCAACATTCCACCAGGGTGGGAGACCCAGTACTTC
V: TRBV4-1; D: TRBD1; J: TRBJ1-5; CDR3: CASSQDIGSTGAGNQPQHF; DNA: TGCGCCAGCAGCCAAGATATCGGGAGTACAGGGGCAGGTAATCAGCCCCAGCATTTT